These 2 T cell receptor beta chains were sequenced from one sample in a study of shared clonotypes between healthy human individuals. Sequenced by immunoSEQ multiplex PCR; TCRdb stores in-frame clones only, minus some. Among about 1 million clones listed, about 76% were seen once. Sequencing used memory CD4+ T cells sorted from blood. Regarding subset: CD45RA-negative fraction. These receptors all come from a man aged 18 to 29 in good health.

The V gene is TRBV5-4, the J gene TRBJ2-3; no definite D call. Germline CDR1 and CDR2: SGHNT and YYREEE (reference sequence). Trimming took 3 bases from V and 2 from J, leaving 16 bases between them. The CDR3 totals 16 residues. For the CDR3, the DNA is TGTGCCAGCAGCTGGACCTTAGGACCATACACAGATACGCAGTATTTT. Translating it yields CASSWTLGPYTDTQYF.

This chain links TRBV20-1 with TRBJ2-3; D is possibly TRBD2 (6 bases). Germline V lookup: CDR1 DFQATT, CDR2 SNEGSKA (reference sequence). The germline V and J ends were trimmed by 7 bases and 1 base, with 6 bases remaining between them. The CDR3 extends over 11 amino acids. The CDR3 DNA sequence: TGCAGTGGGGGGGGCACAGATACGCAGTATTTT. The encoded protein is CSGGGTDTQYF.